Below, 27 T cell receptor beta chains from the same sample are listed, as sequenced in a study of blood T cell repertoires in COVID-19. TCRdb's copy holds only in-frame clones and misses some; the assay was immunoSEQ multiplex PCR. The repertoire holds a few hundred thousand clones, with roughly 90% as singletons. The sample comprised PBMCs or T cells enriched from blood (not recorded which). These receptors came from a woman aged 18-29 years who had been exposed to COVID-19.

The genes are TRBV28 and TRBJ1-6; the match to TRBD1 covers 7 bases. Germline loops: CDR1 MDHEN, CDR2 SYDVKM. V lost 5 bases, J lost 3 bases, and 10 bases stayed unmatched. This CDR3 comprises 17 residues. CDR3 protein: CASSLRVTGNYNSPLHF. CDR3 nucleotides: TGTGCCAGCAGTCTCAGGGTGACAGGGAACTATAATTCACCCCTCCACTTT.

This chain connects TRBV15 to TRBJ2-5; maybe TRBD2 (5 bases). The germline CDR1 and CDR2 sequences are LNHNV and YYDKDF (reference sequence). CDR3 length: 16 residues. V lost 6 bases and J lost 2, with 19 bases in between. CDR3 in DNA: TGTGCCACCAGTAAGACATCCAGCGGAGCACAAGAGACCCAGTACTTC. Translation: CATSKTSSGAQETQYF.

This clone was seen just once. The chain links TRBV7-9 to TRBJ1-5; D is perhaps TRBD1 (6 bases). CDR1 and CDR2 (germline): SEHNR, FQNEAQ (reference sequence). V shed 11 bases and J shed 3 bases, with 14 bases lying between them. This CDR3 has 13 residues. CDR3 DNA: TGTGCCGCCGGGGGGGGCCTCAATCAGCCCCAGCATTTT. Residues: CAAGGGLNQPQHF.

This rearrangement joins TRBV3-1 (or the pseudogene TRBV3-2) to TRBJ1-1; a possible D gene is TRBD1 (6 bases). V was cut by 4 bases and J by 12 bases, with 18 bases left in between. Germline V CDR1 and CDR2: LGHDT, YNNKEL (reference sequence). The CDR3 totals 13 residues. The chain's CDR3 is CASSRSTGGGTFF. The CDR3 region has the DNA TGTGCCAGCAGCCGATCTACTGGGGGCGGTACTTTCTTT.

The chain carries TRBV24-1 and TRBJ1-2; 11 nucleotides agree with TRBD1. In germline, CDR1 is KGHDR, CDR2 SFDVKD. There are 16 residues in the CDR3. With V trimmed by 5 bases and J by 4 bases, 8 bases remained unmatched. The CDR3 sequence: CATSGSWTGGAYGYTF. As DNA, the CDR3 is TGTGCCACCAGTGGGTCGTGGACAGGGGGCGCCTATGGCTACACCTTC.

This clone was counted a few times. DNA of the CDR3: TGTGCCAGCACCGCCCCAGCGGGGGGGTACGAGCAGTACTTC. Translating gives CASTAPAGGYEQYF. The chain combines TRBV28 with TRBJ2-7; 10 bases match TRBD2. Germline CDR1 reads MDHEN; CDR2 reads SYDVKM. The V and J ends lost 7 bases and 4 bases, in that order; junction bases with no gene match: 7. The CDR3 is 14 amino acids. Drawing the rest from reference TRBV28 and TRBJ2-7, the complete variable domain is DVKVTQSSRYLVKRTGEKVFLECVQDMDHENMFWYRQDPGLGLRLIYFSYDVKMKEKGDIPEGYSVSREKKERFSLILESASTNQTSMYLCASTAPAGGYEQYFGPGTRLTVT.

The V and J genes are TRBV6-6 and TRBJ2-7; D is perhaps TRBD2 (5 bases). CDR1 MNHNY and CDR2 SVGAGI come from the germline V gene (reference sequence). The CDR3 is made up of 12 amino acids. The ends were cut back, 7 bases at V and 0 bases at J, with 7 bases in the middle. The chain's CDR3 is CASMEDSYEQYF. The CDR3 region has the DNA TGTGCCAGCATGGAGGACTCCTACGAGCAGTACTTC.

In its sample, this clone was seen once. J is TRBJ2-1 and V is TRBV27; 7 bases are shared with TRBD2. CDR1 and CDR2 from the germline V gene are MNHEY and SMNVEV (reference sequence). This CDR3 has 13 amino acids. With V trimmed by 6 bases and J by 10 bases, 9 bases remained unmatched. CDR3 loop: CASSLGGRVEQFF. The CDR3 coding sequence is TGTGCCAGCAGCTTAGGAGGGAGGGTGGAGCAGTTCTTC.

This clone was observed a single time. The genes are TRBV5-1 and TRBJ2-1, with D tentatively TRBD2 (5 bases). Trimming pared 4 bases from V and 0 bases from J, leaving 17 bases between. The CDR3 runs 17 residues. Germline CDR1 SGHRS, CDR2 YFSETQ. Here the CDR3 reads CASSTSRTGSSYNEQFF. Written as DNA, the CDR3 is TGCGCCAGCAGCACCTCCCGGACGGGAAGCTCCTACAATGAGCAGTTCTTC.

This clone was observed a few times. The rearrangement uses TRBV5-6 and TRBJ1-2; D is unresolved. V lost 1 base and J 0 bases, leaving 13 bases between the germline ends. The germline CDR1 and CDR2 sequences are SGHDT and YYEEEE. The CDR3 loop spans 16 amino acids. The CDR3 loop reads CASSLRIYTANYGYTF. CDR3 nucleotides: TGTGCCAGCAGCTTGAGGATTTATACAGCTAACTATGGCTACACCTTC. Using reference TRBV5-6 and TRBJ1-2 for the parts outside the CDR3, the full variable domain is DAGVTQSPTHLIKTRGQQVTLRCSPKSGHDTVSWYQQALGQGPQFIFQYYEEEERQRGNFPDRFSGHQFPNYSSELNVNALLLGDSALYLCASSLRIYTANYGYTFGSGTRLTVV.

The rearrangement links TRBV18 to TRBJ1-4; D not certain. Trimming pared 5 bases from V and 0 bases from J, leaving 13 bases between. Germline V CDR1 and CDR2: KGHSH, LQKENI. The CDR3 has 16 residues. CDR3 coding DNA: TGTGCCAGCTCAACGCTGGACTTATCAACTAATGAAAAACTGTTTTTT. It yields the protein CASSTLDLSTNEKLFF. Drawing the rest from reference TRBV18 and TRBJ1-4, the complete variable domain is NAGVMQNPRHLVRRRGQEARLRCSPMKGHSHVYWYRQLPEEGLKFMVYLQKENIIDESGMPKERFSAEFPKEGPSILRIQQVVRGDSAAYFCASSTLDLSTNEKLFFGSGTQLSVL.

A remark on this clone: The same CDR3 can be traced to other DNA sequences in this sample. The chain recombines TRBV28 with TRBJ2-7, with D maybe TRBD1 (6 bases). Trimming cost V 3 bases and J 2 bases, with 8 bases left between them. Germline V gives CDR1 MDHEN, CDR2 SYDVKM. The CDR3 is made up of 13 amino acids. DNA for the CDR3: TGTGCCAGCAGTTTTCAGGGGCCCTACGAGCAGTACTTC. The encoded protein is CASSFQGPYEQYF.

This clone was observed once. The chain employs TRBV29-1 and TRBJ2-3; 14 nucleotides match TRBD2. V shed 7 bases, J shed 1 base, and the junction held 4 bases outside the gene matches. The CDR3 length is 15 residues. CDR1 and CDR2 from the germline V gene are SQVTM and ANQGSEA. For the CDR3, the DNA is TGCAGCGCTAGACTAGCGGGGGGGCGCACAGATACGCAGTATTTT. Translation: CSARLAGGRTDTQYF.

The chain has TRBV19 and TRBJ2-7, with 9 bases aligning to TRBD2. Trimming cost V 1 base and J 4 bases; bases outside gene matches: 2. This CDR3 contains 14 residues. Germline CDR1 reads LNHDA; CDR2 reads SQIVND (reference sequence). CDR3 bases: TGTGCCAGTAGTATAGGACTAGCGGATTACGAGCAGTACTTC. Its protein product is CASSIGLADYEQYF.

The chain uses TRBV7-9 and TRBJ2-1, with 10 bases lining up with TRBD2. This CDR3 contains 19 residues. Trimming removed 1 base from V and 0 bases from J; junction bases left unmatched: 9. Germline CDR1 is SEHNR and CDR2 is FQNEAQ (reference sequence). CDR3 DNA sequence: TGTGCCAGCAGCTTAGGTTTTAGCGGGAGGTCCAGCTCCTACAATGAGCAGTTCTTC. Protein product: CASSLGFSGRSSSYNEQFF.

The rearrangement uses TRBV6-5 and TRBJ1-2; D may be TRBD1 (6 bases). V was clipped by 0 bases and J by 2 bases, with 10 bases between them. Per germline, CDR1 MNHEY and CDR2 SVGAGI. The CDR3 is made up of 15 amino acids. CDR3 in DNA: TGTGCCAGCAGTTACTCATCAGGGGTGAACTATGGCTACACCTTC. Its translation is CASSYSSGVNYGYTF.

This clone was found once. The V call is TRBV5-1, the J call TRBJ1-4; maybe TRBD1 (6 bases). Deletions cut 0 bases from V and 5 bases from J, with 11 bases between. The germline V gene has CDR1 SGHRS and CDR2 YFSETQ. The CDR3 is made up of 15 amino acids. The CDR3 bases are TGCGCCAGCAGCTTGGGGGCAGGGGTAAATGAAAAACTGTTTTTT. This sequence encodes CASSLGAGVNEKLFF.

The CDR3 DNA reads TGTGCCAGCATCGGACAGGGGTCGGGTACGCAGTATTTT. This encodes CASIGQGSGTQYF. V gene TRBV12-3 or TRBV12-4 combines with J gene TRBJ2-3, with 9 bases aligning to TRBD1. This CDR3 contains 13 residues. V shed 7 bases, J shed 8 bases, and the junction held 7 bases outside the gene matches.

The chain employs TRBV7-2 and TRBJ1-1; a weak D match, TRBD1 (5 bases). The CDR3 has 13 residues. Between the trimmed V and J ends, which lost 2 bases and 6 bases, there was a span of 10 bases. Germline CDR1 and CDR2: SGHTA and FQGNSA. CDR3 DNA sequence: TGTGCCAGCAGCTTAAATACAGGCCCTGAAGCTTTCTTT. It translates to CASSLNTGPEAFF. Combining the CDR3 with reference TRBV7-2 and TRBJ1-1 gives the whole variable domain GAGVSQSPSNKVTEKGKDVELRCDPISGHTALYWYRQSLGQGLEFLIYFQGNSAPDKSGLPSDRFSAERTGGSVSTLTIQRTQQEDSAVYLCASSLNTGPEAFFGQGTRLTVV.

The chain links TRBV27 to TRBJ2-7; 11 bases align to TRBD2. Germline V gene sequence: CDR1 MNHEY, CDR2 SMNVEV (reference sequence). V lost 3 bases to trimming and J lost 2 bases; unmatched junction nucleotides: 3. This CDR3 is 15 amino acids long. This chain's CDR3 is CASSFTSGRPYEQYF. Here the CDR3 DNA reads TGTGCCAGCAGTTTCACTAGCGGGAGACCCTACGAGCAGTACTTC.

The genes are TRBV28 and TRBJ1-5; possibly TRBD1 for D (5 bases). Trimming left V 7 bases short and J 7 bases short, with 20 bases between. This CDR3 is built from 15 residues. Per germline, CDR1 MDHEN and CDR2 SYDVKM. The chain's CDR3 is CASTGVGQGSQPQHF. In nucleotides, the CDR3 is TGTGCCAGCACCGGAGTGGGGCAGGGCAGCCAGCCCCAGCATTTT.

This clone was seen repeatedly, ten times or more. The chain carries TRBV11-3 and TRBJ2-2; tentatively, D is TRBD2 (6 bases). Looked up from germline, CDR1 is SGHNT and CDR2 is YENEEA. The CDR3 sequence is 14 residues long. Trimming removed 1 base from V and 7 bases from J, with 10 bases in between. The CDR3 DNA sequence: TGTGCCAGCAGCTTAGCTAGCGTTGGCGGGGAGCTGTTTTTT. Translating gives CASSLASVGGELFF. The full variable domain, its missing parts supplied by reference TRBV11-3 and TRBJ2-2, is EAGVVQSPRYKIIEKKQPVAFWCNPISGHNTLYWYLQNLGQGPELLIRYENEEAVDDSQLPKDRFSAERLKGVDSTLKIQPAELGDSAVYLCASSLASVGGELFFGEGSRLTVL.

The rearrangement joins TRBV19 to TRBJ2-7, with D possibly TRBD2 on 6 matching bases. The CDR3 has 14 residues. CDR1 LNHDA and CDR2 SQIVND come from the germline V gene (reference sequence). V dropped 1 base and J dropped 1 base, with 8 bases sitting between them. This chain's CDR3 is CASSIVAGSYEQYF. DNA of the CDR3: TGTGCCAGTAGTATAGTCGCGGGATCCTACGAGCAGTACTTC.

The CDR3 is CASSIGTPAYEQYF. In DNA, the CDR3 is TGTGCCAGCTCAATCGGGACTCCTGCCTACGAGCAGTACTTC. V is TRBV18 and J is TRBJ2-7; possibly TRBD2 for D (6 bases). From germline, CDR1 is KGHSH and CDR2 LQKENI. CDR3 length: 14 amino acids. V was trimmed by 5 bases and J by 2 bases, leaving 13 bases between them. The full variable domain, with the rest looked up from reference TRBV18 and TRBJ2-7, is NAGVMQNPRHLVRRRGQEARLRCSPMKGHSHVYWYRQLPEEGLKFMVYLQKENIIDESGMPKERFSAEFPKEGPSILRIQQVVRGDSAAYFCASSIGTPAYEQYFGPGTRLTVT.

This sequence joins TRBV28 and TRBJ2-1; 7 nucleotides align to TRBD2. The CDR3 is 14 amino acids. Germline CDR1 reads MDHEN; CDR2 reads SYDVKM. The V and J ends lost 8 bases and 0 bases, in that order; junction bases with no gene match: 4. The CDR3 bases are TGTGCCAGCTCTAGCGGAGGCTCCTACAATGAGCAGTTCTTC. This codes for CASSSGGSYNEQFF.

This chain joins TRBV7-2 and TRBJ2-5; a possible D gene is TRBD2 (6 bases). Germline assignment: CDR1 SGHTA and CDR2 FQGNSA. Trimming took off 5 bases at V and 5 bases at J, with 18 bases between the two ends. The CDR3 length is 15 residues. CDR3 sequence (DNA): TGTGCCAGCAGCCCCCGGGTAGCGGCTGAGGAGACCCAGTACTTC. Translated, it gives CASSPRVAAEETQYF.

With respect to this clone: Other DNA sequences of this sample code for an identical CDR3. V is TRBV7-2 and J is TRBJ2-5; no definite D call. This CDR3 has 11 residues. The germline gives CDR1 SGHTA, CDR2 FQGNSA. The ends were cut back, 6 bases at V and 1 base at J, with 3 bases in the middle. The CDR3 reads CASSSQETQYF. The CDR3 DNA is TGTGCCAGCAGTAGCCAAGAGACCCAGTACTTC.